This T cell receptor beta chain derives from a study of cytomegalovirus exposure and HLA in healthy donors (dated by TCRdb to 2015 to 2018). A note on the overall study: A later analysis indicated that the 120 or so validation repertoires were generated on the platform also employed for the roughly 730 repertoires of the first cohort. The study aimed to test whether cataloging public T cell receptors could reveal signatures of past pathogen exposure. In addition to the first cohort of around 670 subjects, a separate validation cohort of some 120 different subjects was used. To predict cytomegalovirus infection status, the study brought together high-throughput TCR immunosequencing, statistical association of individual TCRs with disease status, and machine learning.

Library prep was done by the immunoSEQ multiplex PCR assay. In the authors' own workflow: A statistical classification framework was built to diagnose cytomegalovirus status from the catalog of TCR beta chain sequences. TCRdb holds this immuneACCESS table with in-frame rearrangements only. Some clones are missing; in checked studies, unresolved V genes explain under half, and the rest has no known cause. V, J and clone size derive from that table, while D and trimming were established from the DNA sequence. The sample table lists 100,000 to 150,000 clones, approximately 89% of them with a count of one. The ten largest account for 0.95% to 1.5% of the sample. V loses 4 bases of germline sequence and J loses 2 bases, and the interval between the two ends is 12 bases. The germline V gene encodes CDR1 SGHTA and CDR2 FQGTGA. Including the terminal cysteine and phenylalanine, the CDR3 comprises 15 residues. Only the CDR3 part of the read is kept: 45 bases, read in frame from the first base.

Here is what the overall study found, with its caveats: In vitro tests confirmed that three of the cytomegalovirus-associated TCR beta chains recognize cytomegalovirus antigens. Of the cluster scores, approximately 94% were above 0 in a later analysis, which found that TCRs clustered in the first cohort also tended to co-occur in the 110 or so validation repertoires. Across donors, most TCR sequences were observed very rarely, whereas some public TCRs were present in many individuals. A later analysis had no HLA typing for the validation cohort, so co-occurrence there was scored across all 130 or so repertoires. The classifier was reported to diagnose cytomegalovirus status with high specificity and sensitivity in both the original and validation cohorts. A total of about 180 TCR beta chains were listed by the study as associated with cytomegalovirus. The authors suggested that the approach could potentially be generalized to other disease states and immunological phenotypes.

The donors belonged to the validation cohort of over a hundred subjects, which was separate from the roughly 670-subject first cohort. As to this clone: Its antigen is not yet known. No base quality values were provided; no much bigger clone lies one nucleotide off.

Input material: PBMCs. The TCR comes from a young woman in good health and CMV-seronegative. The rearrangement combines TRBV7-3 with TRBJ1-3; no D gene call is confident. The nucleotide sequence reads TGTGCCAGCAGCTCCCTATCTCGAGCTGGAAACACCATATATTTT. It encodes CASSSLSRAGNTIYF.